One T cell receptor (beta chain) is described in this entry. This record comes from a study of patients and donors after allogeneic stem cell transplantation. With 1 base removed from V and 6 bases from J, the gap between germline ends came to 13 bases. This CDR3 is built from 15 residues. In germline, CDR1 is SEHNR, CDR2 FQNEAQ (reference sequence). TCRdb recomputed calls from the RT-PCR reads with MiXCR, one row per CDR3 protein. The table shows over 150,000 distinct CDR3 sequences, with 30% occurring only once. The clonotype originates from a human donor who was either an allogeneic HSCT recipient or a stem cell or donor lymphocyte infusion donor (not recorded which). It is not recorded whose cells these are; they may come from a transplant donor. J is TRBJ2-1 and V is TRBV7-9; no firm D call. Sequenced input: blood, either unsorted or a sorted T cell fraction (not recorded which). This CDR3 reads CASSLVVIVGNEQFF. The CDR3 DNA reads as TGTGCCAGCAGCTTAGTAGTTATTGTTGGCAATGAGCAGTTCTTC. Variable domain in full (rest from reference TRBV7-9 and TRBJ2-1): DTGVSQNPRHKITKRGQNVTFRCDPISEHNRLYWYRQTLGQGPEFLTYFQNEAQLEKSRLLSDRFSAERPKGSFSTLEIQRTEQGDSAMYLCASSLVVIVGNEQFFGPGTRLTVL.